The 9 T cell receptor beta chains below come from one sample, sequenced in a study of human T cells and chemical hapten exposure. Time point specified: pre-sensitization, week 0. Documented treatment: therapeutic diphenylcyclopropenone sensitization with weekly scalp DPC. The study extracted total RNA from unfractionated whole blood. MiXCR, applied by TCRdb to the RACE reads, yields one record per CDR3 protein. The sample consists of almost 35,000 distinct CDR3 sequences, 10% of them appearing once. The source material was whole blood, sampled in connection with sensitization to the hapten diphenylcyclopropenone (DPC). The receptors derive from a man between 45 and 60 years old with alopecia areata. Some clones in this sample may be carry-over from other donors' samples.

This clonotype was detected ten times or more. This rearrangement joins TRBV27 to TRBJ2-3, with a weak D call TRBD1 (6 bases). V lost 2 bases and J lost 6, with 9 bases in between. Looked up from germline, CDR1 is MNHEY and CDR2 is SMNVEV (reference sequence). The CDR3 covers 13 residues. The CDR3 DNA reads as TGTGCCAGCAGTTTAACAGGGTTTGATACGCAGTATTTT. It translates to CASSLTGFDTQYF.

The V and J genes are TRBV5-1 and TRBJ2-7, with D perhaps TRBD1 (6 bases). Germline CDR1 is SGHRS and CDR2 is YFSETQ. Trimming cost V 0 bases and J 2 bases, with 9 bases left between them. CDR3 length: 14 amino acids. CDR3 in amino acids: CASSLGQGPYEQYF. The DNA for the CDR3 is TGCGCCAGCAGCTTGGGCCAGGGGCCCTACGAGCAGTACTTC.

The table lists this clonotype with a few counts. This chain connects TRBV27 to TRBJ1-2, with D hard to call. The CDR3 is made up of 13 amino acids. Trimming stripped 5 bases from V and 10 bases from J, with 17 bases between. Per germline, CDR1 MNHEY and CDR2 SMNVEV (reference sequence). CDR3 residues: CASSLSDRSVYTF. CDR3 DNA: TGTGCCAGCAGTCTGTCCGACCGCTCTGTCTACACCTTC.

The CDR3 DNA is TGTGCCAGCAGCCATACCGGGACTAGGATTTCGTCCTACAATGAGCAGTTCTTC. Its protein is CASSHTGTRISSYNEQFF. The gene calls are TRBV6-5 and TRBJ2-1, with 8 bases that match TRBD2. V was clipped by 6 bases and J by 1 base; unmatched bases: 14. Germline-derived CDR1 and CDR2 are MNHEY and SVGAGI. This CDR3 has 18 residues.

The chain couples TRBV4-1 to TRBJ2-4; 15 bases are shared with TRBD2. Trimming cost V 0 bases and J 3 bases; bases outside gene matches: 6. CDR3 length: 19 amino acids. Germline-derived CDR1 and CDR2 are MGHRA and YSYEKL. CDR3 amino acids: CASSQEPGLAGGYKNIQYF. The CDR3 nucleotides are TGCGCCAGCAGCCAAGAACCGGGACTAGCGGGAGGCTACAAAAACATTCAGTACTTC.

This clonotype occurred many times. The chain links TRBV12-3 or TRBV12-4 to TRBJ1-3; D unclear. V gave up 3 bases and J gave up 9 bases, with 12 bases separating them. This CDR3 is 13 amino acids long. CDR3 sequence reads: CASSFGEEGTIYF. CDR3 bases: TGTGCCAGCAGTTTCGGGGAGGAGGGCACCATATATTTT.

The chain has TRBV18 and TRBJ2-1; 7 positions agree with TRBD2. In germline, CDR1 is KGHSH, CDR2 LQKENI. This CDR3 comprises 14 residues. J gave up 7 bases and V 2 bases, and 5 bases lay outside the gene matches. For the CDR3, the DNA is TGTGCCAGCTCACCAATGACTAGCATGAATGAGCAGTTCTTC. This sequence encodes CASSPMTSMNEQFF. Combining the CDR3 with reference TRBV18 and TRBJ2-1 gives the whole variable domain NAGVMQNPRHLVRRRGQEARLRCSPMKGHSHVYWYRQLPEEGLKFMVYLQKENIIDESGMPKERFSAEFPKEGPSILRIQQVVRGDSAAYFCASSPMTSMNEQFFGPGTRLTVL.

The chain recombines TRBV29-1 with TRBJ2-1, with 9 bases lining up with TRBD1. Trimming removed 6 bases from V and 6 bases from J; junction bases left unmatched: 6. From germline, CDR1 is SQVTM and CDR2 ANQGSEA. The length of the CDR3 is 13 residues. CDR3 residues: CSVETGQGNEQFF. In DNA form, the CDR3 reads TGCAGCGTCGAAACGGGACAGGGCAATGAGCAGTTCTTC.

The chain has TRBV29-1 and TRBJ1-1; D gene unclear. V was shortened by 3 bases and J by 6 bases, with 14 bases between the two germline ends. This CDR3 region has 13 residues. Germline CDR1 SQVTM, CDR2 ANQGSEA. For the CDR3, the DNA is TGCAGCGTTGAGGAGGGAGAAAGGGCTGAAGCTTTCTTT. Translated: CSVEEGERAEAFF.